This TCR beta chain was captured by sequencing in a study of cytomegalovirus exposure and HLA in healthy donors. The primer mix had 60 Vbeta and 13 Jbeta primers. The data were produced by immunoSEQ multiplex PCR, yet TCRdb's version contains in-frame clones alone and is incomplete. The data show around 150,000 clones, with roughly 70% seen just once and 2.5% to 3% held by the top ten. Study observations and caveats: Reports described diagnosis of cytomegalovirus status by the classifier as highly specific and sensitive. In vitro confirmation showed three CMV-associated chains to be CMV antigen specific.

As for this clone: Antigen unknown.

This sequence originates from a woman aged 50 to 65 in good health and CMV-seropositive. Input material: PBMCs.

The chain's CDR3 is CATSRGDRQTYGYTF. The CDR3 coding sequence is TGTGCCACCAGCAGAGGGGATCGACAGACTTATGGCTACACCTTC. The chain is built from TRBV15 and TRBJ1-2, with D possibly TRBD1 on 5 matching bases. The CDR3 has 15 residues. Germline V CDR1 and CDR2: LNHNV, YYDKDF (reference sequence). V shed 1 base and J shed 5 bases, with 14 bases lying between them.